This note documents a single T cell receptor (beta chain) sequence. This sample was included in a study of cytomegalovirus exposure and HLA in healthy donors. Germline CDR1 is SEHNR and CDR2 is FQNEAQ (reference sequence). The trim removed 2 bases at V and 6 bases at J, leaving 14 bases unmatched. The length of the CDR3 is 17 residues. Both 60 Vbeta primers and 13 Jbeta primers went into the PCR. Sequenced by immunoSEQ multiplex PCR; TCRdb stores in-frame clones only, minus some. Of roughly 250,000 clones listed, over 70% were seen once; the top ten hold around 0.33%. The chain uses TRBV7-9 and TRBJ2-7; 9 bases map to TRBD2. The sequencing sample was made of PBMCs. This receptor was taken from a girl aged 2-9 years in good health and CMV-seronegative. The CDR3 DNA reads as TGTGCCAGCAGCTTAAGGGCTTACGGCGGGAGGGTTGCCGAGCAGTACTTC. Amino acids: CASSLRAYGGRVAEQYF.